These 18 T cell receptor beta chains were sequenced from one sample in a study of control samples from healthy donors and cancer patients. The protocol was immunoSEQ multiplex PCR, while the TCRdb copy is restricted to in-frame clones and leaves out a portion. Among tens of thousands of clones listed, around 79% were seen once. Input material: PBMCs. The receptors were gathered from a man aged 60 to 69 with head and neck cancer.

The V and J genes are TRBV28 and TRBJ2-1, with D unclear. The germline V gene encodes CDR1 MDHEN and CDR2 SYDVKM. The CDR3 length is 13 residues. V dropped 7 bases and J dropped 9 bases, with 16 bases sitting between them. The CDR3, as DNA: TGTGCCAGCACCTCGGTGGGGTTCGGTGAGCAGTTCTTC. It yields the protein CASTSVGFGEQFF.

V gene TRBV7-8 combines with J gene TRBJ2-2, with D perhaps TRBD1 (6 bases). V was trimmed by 5 bases and J by 0 bases, leaving 13 bases between them. The CDR3 extends over 16 amino acids. The germline gives CDR1 SGHVS, CDR2 FQNEAQ. The DNA of the CDR3 is TGTGCCAGCAGCCTCAAGGGGGTTGCGAACACCGGGGAGCTGTTTTTT. It yields the protein CASSLKGVANTGELFF.

This clone has only one observation. The V call is TRBV7-3, the J call TRBJ1-6; D ambiguous. Germline V gene sequence: CDR1 SGHTA, CDR2 FQGTGA. The V and J ends lost 0 bases and 7 bases respectively, with 10 bases between them. The CDR3 length is 15 residues. DNA of the CDR3: TGTGCCAGCAGCTTAACCCAAGGAACAAATTCACCCCTCCACTTT. Amino acid sequence: CASSLTQGTNSPLHF.

This chain links TRBV15 with TRBJ2-7; 7 positions agree with TRBD1. The V gene's germline CDR1 is LNHNV and CDR2 YYDKDF (reference sequence). CDR3 length equals 17 residues. The V and J ends lost 1 base and 0 bases, in that order; junction bases with no gene match: 9. This CDR3 reads CATSRGIGTASSYEQYF. CDR3 in DNA: TGTGCCACCAGCAGAGGCATAGGGACAGCCAGCTCCTACGAGCAGTACTTC.

The J gene is TRBJ2-1, the V gene TRBV7-2; 8 positions agree with TRBD2. Germline trimming cut 2 bases from V and 4 bases from J; bases unmatched to any gene: 4. Germline V gene sequence: CDR1 SGHTA, CDR2 FQGNSA. This CDR3 contains 15 residues. The CDR3 region is CASSLTSGPYNEQFF. The CDR3 DNA sequence: TGTGCCAGCAGCTTAACTAGCGGACCATACAATGAGCAGTTCTTC.

The chain links TRBV28 to TRBJ2-7; weak D call: TRBD2 (6 bases). The CDR3 consists of 15 residues. CDR1 and CDR2 (germline): MDHEN, SYDVKM. Trimming stripped 7 bases from V and 0 bases from J, with 16 bases between. The CDR3 loop reads CASTEEGFYSYEQYF. The CDR3 coding sequence is TGTGCCAGCACCGAGGAGGGATTTTACTCCTACGAGCAGTACTTC.

Comments on this clone: Other DNA sequences of this sample code for an identical CDR3. The V gene is TRBV3-1 (or the pseudogene TRBV3-2), the J gene TRBJ2-7, with D unclear. The CDR3 totals 13 residues. V shed 0 bases and J shed 3 bases, with 6 bases lying between them. Germline V gives CDR1 LGHDT, CDR2 YNNKEL (reference sequence). CDR3 amino acids: CASSQDWGYEQYF. CDR3 DNA sequence: TGTGCCAGCAGCCAAGATTGGGGCTACGAGCAGTACTTC.

This chain links TRBV28 with TRBJ1-6; D gene ambiguous. Trimming removed 6 bases at V and 7 bases at J, with 4 bases between. This CDR3 contains 11 residues. CDR1 and CDR2 (germline): MDHEN, SYDVKM. The CDR3 coding sequence is TGTGCCAGCAGCCCAAATTCACCCCTCCACTTT. This sequence encodes CASSPNSPLHF.

The chain carries TRBV28 and TRBJ2-7; D is perhaps TRBD1 or TRBD2 (5 bases each). CDR3 length: 14 residues. CDR1 and CDR2 (germline): MDHEN, SYDVKM. V lost 2 bases and J 0 bases, leaving 8 bases between the germline ends. In DNA form, the CDR3 reads TGTGCCAGCAGTTTAAGTGGGGGCTCCTACGAGCAGTACTTC. It yields the protein CASSLSGGSYEQYF.

The genes are TRBV7-3 and TRBJ1-1; 7 bases fit TRBD1. Germline loops: CDR1 SGHTA, CDR2 FQGTGA. The V segment lost 5 bases and the J segment 2 bases; nucleotides outside the gene matches: 14. This CDR3 contains 17 residues. This CDR3 reads CASSPAGLKGANTEAFF. CDR3 nucleotide sequence: TGTGCCAGCAGCCCCGCGGGACTCAAGGGGGCAAACACTGAAGCTTTCTTT. Variable domain in full (rest from reference TRBV7-3 and TRBJ1-1): GAGVSQTPSNKVTEKGKYVELRCDPISGHTALYWYRQSLGQGPEFLIYFQGTGAADDSGLPNDRFFAVRPEGSVSTLKIQRTERGDSAVYLCASSPAGLKGANTEAFFGQGTRLTVV.

This chain connects TRBV9 to TRBJ1-1, with 8 bases identical to TRBD1. The CDR3 extends over 13 amino acids. V trimming: 4 bases; J trimming: 4 bases; junction bases outside the gene matches: 3. Germline CDR1 SGDLS, CDR2 YYNGEE. The CDR3 here is CASSLGQGTEAFF. The CDR3 coding sequence is TGTGCCAGCAGCTTAGGACAGGGCACTGAAGCTTTCTTT. The whole variable domain, remainder taken from reference TRBV9 and TRBJ1-1, is DSGVTQTPKHLITATGQRVTLRCSPRSGDLSVYWYQQSLDQGLQFLIQYYNGEERAKGNILERFSAQQFPDLHSELNLSSLELGDSALYFCASSLGQGTEAFFGQGTRLTVV.

The genes are TRBV7-2 and TRBJ1-2; a possible D gene is TRBD1 (6 bases). Germline-derived CDR1 and CDR2 are SGHTA and FQGNSA. With 3 bases removed from V and 2 bases from J, the gap between germline ends came to 7 bases. The CDR3 spans 13 residues. The CDR3 bases are TGTGCCAGCAGCTTGGGGACAAACTATGGCTACACCTTC. Its protein product is CASSLGTNYGYTF.

The chain employs TRBV15 and TRBJ2-7; D is unclear. The CDR3 consists of 14 residues. The V gene's germline CDR1 is LNHNV and CDR2 YYDKDF (reference sequence). Trimming cost V 3 bases and J 0 bases, with 9 bases left between them. CDR3 DNA: TGTGCCACCAGCAGGGAGAGCTTCTCCTACGAGCAGTACTTC. This sequence encodes CATSRESFSYEQYF.

The rearrangement joins TRBV6-2 or TRBV6-3 to TRBJ1-1; 10 bases match TRBD1. Trimming at V came to 6 bases and at J to 4 bases, leaving 5 bases not matched to a gene. The CDR3 loop spans 14 amino acids. The V gene's germline CDR1 is MNHEY and CDR2 SVGEGT. The CDR3: CASSQGQGPTEAFF. CDR3 nucleotides: TGTGCCAGCAGCCAGGGACAGGGGCCCACTGAAGCTTTCTTT.

Only a few counts were recorded for this clone. This chain's CDR3 is CAWTTVSGNTIYF. The CDR3 coding sequence is TGTGCCTGGACGACAGTCTCTGGAAACACCATATATTTT. The V and J genes are TRBV30 and TRBJ1-3; tentatively, D is TRBD1 (5 bases). Germline V gene data show CDR1 as GTSNPN and CDR2 as SVGIG (reference sequence). The CDR3 has 13 amino acids. Trimming cost V 4 bases and J 0 bases, with 7 bases left between them.

This chain uses TRBV11-1 with TRBJ2-7; D call uncertain. Looked up from germline, CDR1 is SGHAT and CDR2 is FQDESV (reference sequence). V lost 5 bases to trimming and J lost 9 bases, with 20 bases between them. This CDR3 comprises 14 residues. Here the CDR3 reads CASSGTPRRWGQYF. The CDR3 nucleotides read TGTGCCAGCAGCGGAACCCCAAGGCGGTGGGGGCAGTACTTC.

Only a few counts were recorded for this clone. This sequence joins TRBV5-6 and TRBJ2-5; unclear D gene. This CDR3 has 12 residues. Trimming stripped 1 base from V and 5 bases from J, with 6 bases between. CDR1 SGHDT and CDR2 YYEEEE come from the germline V gene. The CDR3 DNA is TGTGCCAGCAGCTTGATAAAGGAGACCCAGTACTTC. Protein product: CASSLIKETQYF.

This chain uses TRBV18 with TRBJ1-1, with unresolved D. In germline, CDR1 is KGHSH, CDR2 LQKENI. The V and J ends lost 3 bases and 1 base respectively, with 3 bases between them. The CDR3 length is 12 residues. CDR3 region: CASSPRNTEAFF. In DNA, the CDR3 is TGTGCCAGCTCACCGCGGAACACTGAAGCTTTCTTT.